This TCR beta chain was profiled in a study of esophageal squamous cell carcinoma under preoperative chemotherapy. TCRdb re-derived calls from the PCR reads in MiXCR, one entry per CDR3 protein. The data show more than 10,000 distinct CDR3 sequences, with 45% to 55% seen just once and over 15% held by the top ten. The V end was cut by 4 bases, the J end by 5 bases, with 11 bases between. This CDR3 has 13 residues. Germline assignment: CDR1 LGHDT and CDR2 YNNKEL (reference sequence). Stated time point: before preoperative PTX-NDP chemotherapy. The genes are TRBV3-1 and TRBJ1-1, with D uncertain. Sampling was carried out from a patient given preoperative chemotherapy. The TCR comes from a human donor with esophageal squamous cell carcinoma. The donor label of this sample is uncertain. The CDR3 sequence: CASSPLLGTEAFF. CDR3 nucleotide sequence: TGTGCCAGCAGCCCCTTGCTGGGGACTGAAGCTTTCTTT.